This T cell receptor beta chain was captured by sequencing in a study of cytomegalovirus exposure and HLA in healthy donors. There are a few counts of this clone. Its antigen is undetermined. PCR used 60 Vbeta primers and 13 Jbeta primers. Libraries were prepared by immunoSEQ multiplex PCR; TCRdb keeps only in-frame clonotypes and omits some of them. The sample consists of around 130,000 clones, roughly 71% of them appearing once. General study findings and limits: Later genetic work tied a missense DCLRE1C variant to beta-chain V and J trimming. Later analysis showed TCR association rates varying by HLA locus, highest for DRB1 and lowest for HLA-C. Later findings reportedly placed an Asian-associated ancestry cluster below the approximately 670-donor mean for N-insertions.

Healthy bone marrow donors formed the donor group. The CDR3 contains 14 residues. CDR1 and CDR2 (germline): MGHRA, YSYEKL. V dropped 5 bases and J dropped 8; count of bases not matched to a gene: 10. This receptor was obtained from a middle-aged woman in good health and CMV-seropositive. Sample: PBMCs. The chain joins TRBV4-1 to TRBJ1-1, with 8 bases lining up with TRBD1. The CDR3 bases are TGCGCCAGCAGCTCCGTGGACAGGGTTGCCGAAGCTTTCTTT. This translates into CASSSVDRVAEAFF.